A selection of T cell receptor beta chains follows, all from one sample in a study of CD8 T cells in ankylosing spondylitis. TCRdb recomputed calls from the 5' RACE reads with MiXCR, one row per CDR3 protein. The top ten clones hold under 9% of a sample with about 160,000 distinct CDR3 sequences, 15% to 20% of them seen once. The source material was blood, either unsorted or a sorted T cell fraction (not recorded which). The receptors were gathered from a male donor with ankylosing spondylitis or in good health (not recorded which). Both conserved end residues are part of each CDR3. Each record gives: J gene, clone size, V gene, D gene, CDR3 DNA, CDR3 protein. A D gene is named only where the DNA matches it firmly. Size is stated for part of the rows, as once, few or many counts, or as a class when the clone is expanded.

TRBJ2-1 - TRBV20-1 - TGCAGTGCTAGGCGTCAGGTAGGCAAGAATGAGCAGTTCTTC CSARRQVGKNEQFF
TRBJ1-1 many TRBV20-1 - TGCAGTGCTAGGGGTACCACAGGGAGGGTAGAAGCTTTCTTT CSARGTTGRVEAFF
TRBJ2-7 many TRBV7-4 - TGTGCCAGCAGCTTATCCCGTGTTAGCCCCCATGGGACTTACGAGCAGTACTTC CASSLSRVSPHGTYEQYF
TRBJ1-1 - TRBV28 - TGTGCCAGCAGTTTATCGGTTAGCATGCTGACATTT CASSLSVSMLTF
TRBJ2-7 - TRBV10-3 - TGTGCCATCAGTGTTTTACGGGGGCCCTACTACGAGCAGTACTTC CAISVLRGPYYEQYF
TRBJ2-3 - TRBV7-8 - TGTGCCAGCACAGGACAGTGGACAGATACGCAGTATTTT CASTGQWTDTQYF
TRBJ1-2 few TRBV4-1 - TGCGCCAGCAGCAAGATGACAGGAGAGAACTATGGCTACACCTTC CASSKMTGENYGYTF
TRBJ1-1 many TRBV10-3 - TGTGCCATCAGTGATGTAGGGCAGCAAACTGAAGCTTTCTTT CAISDVGQQTEAFF
TRBJ2-2 few TRBV11-2 TRBD1 TGTGCCAGCAGCTTAGAGCCGACAGGGGGCCGGGAGCTGTTTTTT CASSLEPTGGRELFF
TRBJ2-1 - TRBV5-1 - TGCGCCAGCAGCCCGGGACAACCCAATGAGCAGTTCTTC CASSPGQPNEQFF
TRBJ2-7 - TRBV20-1 - TGCAGTGCTCGATTCCGGAGGAGTCTCGAGCAGTACTTC CSARFRRSLEQYF
TRBJ2-5 few TRBV7-2 - TGTGCCAGCAGCTTCAGGGAAGAGACCCAGTACTTC CASSFREETQYF
TRBJ2-5 - TRBV12-3/TRBV12-4 - TGTGCCAGCAGAGCCCTCCGGGACCGTTCTACAGAGACCCAGTACTTC CASRALRDRSTETQYF
TRBJ1-5 many TRBV12-3/TRBV12-4 - TGTGCCAGCAGTTTAGGATCGGGGAGCAATCAGCCCCAGCATTTT CASSLGSGSNQPQHF
TRBJ2-7 few TRBV7-2 - TGTGCCAGCAGTTCCGAAAAAAGGAGGTCCTACGAGCAGTACTTC CASSSEKRRSYEQYF
TRBJ2-5 few TRBV7-2 - TGTGCCAGCAGCTTAGCGGTTAGCTTGGAGACCCAGTACTTC CASSLAVSLETQYF
TRBJ2-1 few TRBV28 - TGTGCCAGCAGTTTATCGGGGGGCATCTACAATGAGCAGTTCTTC CASSLSGGIYNEQFF
TRBJ1-4 many TRBV12-3/TRBV12-4 - TGTGCCAGCAGTTTACAGGGAGATCGAGAACTGTTTTTT CASSLQGDRELFF
TRBJ2-2 many TRBV5-1 TRBD1 TGCGCCAGCAGCCCTGGACAGGGGAGAACCGGGGAGCTGTTTTTT CASSPGQGRTGELFF
TRBJ1-1 few TRBV5-4 - TGTGCCAGCACCGCGGACCTAATGAACACTGAAGCTTTCTTT CASTADLMNTEAFF
TRBJ2-3 many TRBV5-6 - TGTGCCAGCAGCTCGCGAGGGTCCCTTCCCACAACAGATACGCAGTATTTT CASSSRGSLPTTDTQYF
TRBJ2-2 many TRBV7-8 TRBD1 TGTGCCAGCAGCTTAGGGACAGGGACGGCCGGGGAGCTGTTTTTT CASSLGTGTAGELFF
TRBJ1-1 - TRBV12-3/TRBV12-4 TRBD1 TGTGCCAGCAGCTTAGGTCCGGGGACAGGAAGGGCTTTCTTT CASSLGPGTGRAFF
TRBJ2-5 - TRBV29-1 - TGCAGCGTCGGGCGGATGCACCAAGAGACCCAGTACTTC CSVGRMHQETQYF
TRBJ2-1 - TRBV5-1 - TGCGCCAGCAGTAGGGTGGCGGGGGCCGACAATGAGCAGTTCTTC CASSRVAGADNEQFF
TRBJ1-3 - TRBV7-9 - TGTGCCAGCAGCCCTACGGTGTTTGGAAACACCATATATTTT CASSPTVFGNTIYF
TRBJ2-7 many TRBV7-8 - TGTGCCAGCAGCCTCCGGACGGAGCAGTACTTC CASSLRTEQYF
TRBJ1-5 many TRBV28 - TGTGCCAGCAGTTCCAAGGGTAATCAGCCCCAGCATTTT CASSSKGNQPQHF
TRBJ2-3 many TRBV18 - TGTGCCAGCTCACCATTAGACCCTTTGACGGGGGATACGCAGTATTTT CASSPLDPLTGDTQYF
TRBJ2-7 - TRBV30 - TGTGCCTGGAGTCCGACAGGATACTACGAGCAGTACTTC CAWSPTGYYEQYF
TRBJ1-1 few TRBV2 - TGTGCCAGCAGTTTTGGACGGTTGAGGTCCACTGAAGCTTTCTTT CASSFGRLRSTEAFF